This T cell receptor beta chain was sequenced for a study of chemoradiotherapy in HPV16-positive cancers. Some clones are missing from TCRdb's copy, which holds only in-frame ones; the method was immunoSEQ multiplex PCR. The sample carries some 5,900 clones, 79% recorded once. Trimming removed 6 bases at V and 8 bases at J, with 14 bases between. Germline V gene lookup returns CDR1 LNHDA and CDR2 SQIVND (reference sequence). There are 13 residues in the CDR3. The specimen comprised tumor tissue, sampled from a patient who underwent chemoradiotherapy. This chain uses TRBV19 with TRBJ2-4; D may be TRBD2 (6 bases). The TCR originated in a human donor with HPV-associated anogenital cancer. As DNA, the CDR3 is TGTGCCAGTAGCGGGGGACTCCAAGACATTCAGTACTTC. This encodes CASSGGLQDIQYF.